This entry lists 19 T cell receptor beta chains sequenced from one sample in a study of PD-L1 blockade in urothelial cancer. Assay: immunoSEQ multiplex PCR; the TCRdb copy retains only in-frame clones and omits some. The sample includes approximately 100,000 clones, about 90% of them seen just once. Time point reported: pretreatment peripheral blood. The specimen comprised PBMCs, sampled around atezolizumab (anti-PD-L1) treatment. These receptors came from a woman of 80 years or more with urothelial cancer.

The CDR3 loop is CASSLGTSGYNEQFF. Written as DNA, the CDR3 is TGTGCCAGCAGTTTAGGGACTAGCGGCTACAATGAGCAGTTCTTC. The chain joins TRBV28 to TRBJ2-1; 11 bases align to TRBD2. Germline CDR1 reads MDHEN; CDR2 reads SYDVKM. The trim removed 2 bases at V and 3 bases at J, leaving 0 bases unmatched. This CDR3 is 15 amino acids long.

V usage is TRBV5-4 and J usage is TRBJ2-1, with 10 bases identical to TRBD2. V shed 0 bases, J shed 9 bases, and the junction held 3 bases outside the gene matches. The CDR3 consists of 14 residues. Germline CDR1 reads SGHNT; CDR2 reads YYREEE (reference sequence). The CDR3 is CASSLAGLASEQFF. CDR3 in DNA: TGTGCCAGCAGCTTGGCGGGACTAGCGAGTGAGCAGTTCTTC.

This clone is a singleton in its sample. The J gene is TRBJ2-5, the V gene TRBV4-2; TRBD1 aligns across 8 bases. Trimming took 4 bases from V and 2 from J; bases not matched to a gene: 3. Germline V gives CDR1 LGHNA, CDR2 YNFKEQ. The CDR3 has 14 residues. CDR3 sequence reads: CASSRGQGQETQYF. The CDR3 DNA follows: TGTGCCAGCAGCCGTGGACAGGGTCAAGAGACCCAGTACTTC.

In nucleotides, the CDR3 is TGTGCCAGCAGCCGAGACTCCTACGAGCAGTACTTC. This translates into CASSRDSYEQYF. The J gene is TRBJ2-7, the V gene TRBV6-6; D is unresolved. The CDR3 length is 12 residues. Trimming took off 6 bases at V and 0 bases at J, with 6 bases between the two ends. From germline, CDR1 is MNHNY and CDR2 SVGAGI (reference sequence).

The chain employs TRBV5-1 and TRBJ2-3; no reliable D call. This CDR3 contains 16 residues. V was trimmed by 0 bases and J by 1 base, leaving 12 bases between them. Germline V gene lookup returns CDR1 SGHRS and CDR2 YFSETQ. The CDR3 protein is CASSLAVSFGTDTQYF. Written as DNA, the CDR3 is TGCGCCAGCAGCTTGGCCGTGTCTTTTGGCACAGATACGCAGTATTTT.

The chain couples TRBV7-9 to TRBJ2-3; 11 bases map to TRBD1. The J segment lost 4 bases and the V segment lost 5 bases, leaving 5 bases of the junction unmatched. This CDR3 region has 15 residues. Germline CDR1 SEHNR, CDR2 FQNEAQ (reference sequence). Here the CDR3 reads CASSKGQGGADTQYF. In DNA form, the CDR3 reads TGTGCCAGCAGCAAGGGACAGGGGGGGGCAGATACGCAGTATTTT.

The chain links TRBV15 to TRBJ2-1, with 9 bases lining up with TRBD2. Germline V gives CDR1 LNHNV, CDR2 YYDKDF (reference sequence). This CDR3 comprises 16 residues. V lost 1 base and J lost 7; bases outside the gene matches: 8. The CDR3 reads CATSRGGRLAGNEQFF. As DNA, the CDR3 is TGTGCCACCAGCAGAGGGGGCCGGCTAGCGGGGAATGAGCAGTTCTTC.

DNA for the CDR3: TGTGCCTGGAGTTTTAAAGGGGGCACTGAAGCTTTCTTT. The encoded protein is CAWSFKGGTEAFF. This chain uses TRBV30 with TRBJ1-1; perhaps TRBD1 as D (6 bases). This CDR3 is built from 13 residues. Looked up from germline, CDR1 is GTSNPN and CDR2 is SVGIG (reference sequence). Trimming removed 2 bases from V and 4 bases from J, with 11 bases in between.

The V call is TRBV18, the J call TRBJ1-2; D possibly corresponds to TRBD1 (6 bases). There are 15 residues in the CDR3. Trimming left V 2 bases short and J 4 bases short, with 14 bases between. In germline, CDR1 is KGHSH, CDR2 LQKENI. This CDR3 is CASSPDRTLLYGYTF. In DNA, the CDR3 is TGTGCCAGCTCACCAGACAGGACCTTGCTCTATGGCTACACCTTC.

The gene calls are TRBV11-2 and TRBJ1-2, with 12 bases matching TRBD1. Trimming cost V 0 bases and J 8 bases; bases outside gene matches: 7. Germline V lookup: CDR1 SGHAT, CDR2 FQNNGV. This CDR3 comprises 16 residues. Here the CDR3 reads CASSLDRAGTGGGYTF. CDR3 coding DNA: TGTGCCAGCAGCTTAGATCGGGCCGGGACAGGGGGCGGCTACACCTTC.

The V gene is TRBV28, the J gene TRBJ2-3; 10 bases match TRBD1. The CDR3 has 14 residues. V lost 8 bases and J lost 3; bases outside the gene matches: 5. Germline V gene data show CDR1 as MDHEN and CDR2 as SYDVKM. As DNA, the CDR3 is TGTGCCAGCGCCGGGACAGGGGTAACAGATACGCAGTATTTT. This encodes CASAGTGVTDTQYF.

This clone came up once. The chain employs TRBV7-9 and TRBJ1-3; unclear D gene. Germline CDR1 is SEHNR and CDR2 is FQNEAQ (reference sequence). The CDR3 has 14 amino acids. V was trimmed by 3 bases and J by 2 bases, leaving 8 bases between them. CDR3 DNA sequence: TGTGCCAGCAGCTTTTCCGGGGCTGGAAACACCATATATTTT. It is translated as CASSFSGAGNTIYF.

V gene TRBV13 combines with J gene TRBJ1-1; 8 positions agree with TRBD1. CDR1 and CDR2 (germline): PRHDT, FYEKMQ (reference sequence). With 5 bases clipped from V and 0 bases from J, the junction kept 11 bases outside the gene matches. This CDR3 contains 17 residues. For the CDR3, the DNA is TGTGCCAGCAGCCCCAGTCCCGGGACAGGTATGAACACTGAAGCTTTCTTT. This gives the protein CASSPSPGTGMNTEAFF.

V gene TRBV9 combines with J gene TRBJ2-3; 8 bases agree with TRBD2. The CDR3 consists of 16 residues. The V and J ends lost 0 bases and 5 bases, in that order; junction bases with no gene match: 8. Germline V gives CDR1 SGDLS, CDR2 YYNGEE. This CDR3 is CASSVEGSGAVDTQYF. CDR3 nucleotide sequence: TGTGCCAGCAGCGTAGAGGGTAGCGGGGCGGTAGATACGCAGTATTTT.

This clone was detected only once. The rearrangement links TRBV7-6 to TRBJ2-7, with 10 bases lining up with TRBD2. V gave up 4 bases and J gave up 10 bases; unmatched junction bases: 7. The CDR3 extends over 13 amino acids. CDR1 and CDR2 (germline): SGHVS, FNYEAQ. Here the CDR3 DNA reads TGTGCCAGCAGCTATTCTAGCGGGAGCGGCCAGTACTTC. Translation: CASSYSSGSGQYF.

The CDR3 protein is CASRTSPGEKLFF. The CDR3 nucleotides are TGTGCCAGCAGGACCTCGCCGGGGGAAAAACTGTTTTTT. The chain is built from TRBV6-5 and TRBJ1-4; D ambiguous. With 6 bases removed from V and 8 bases from J, the gap between germline ends came to 13 bases. This CDR3 comprises 13 residues. The germline CDR1 and CDR2 sequences are MNHEY and SVGAGI.

The V call is TRBV19, the J call TRBJ2-1; 7 bases fit TRBD1. This CDR3 is built from 15 residues. Germline trimming cut 7 bases from V and 6 bases from J; bases unmatched to any gene: 12. Germline CDR1 is LNHDA and CDR2 is SQIVND (reference sequence). The CDR3 protein is CASTLRDRPSNEQFF. Written as DNA, the CDR3 is TGTGCCAGTACCCTCCGGGACAGACCTTCCAATGAGCAGTTCTTC.

This clone appeared a single time. The chain combines TRBV2 with TRBJ2-7; D uncertain. Germline V lookup: CDR1 SNHLY, CDR2 FYNNEI. This CDR3 is 13 amino acids long. V lost 3 bases, J lost 2 bases, and 8 bases lay in between. The CDR3: CASSDTFTYEQYF. In nucleotides, the CDR3 is TGTGCCAGCAGTGACACTTTTACCTACGAGCAGTACTTC.

The V gene is TRBV21-1, the J gene TRBJ2-3; the table's D call TRBD1 went unverified against the DNA. TRBV21-1 is recorded as a pseudogene. The CDR3 has 16 amino acids. CDR3 DNA sequence: TGTGCCAGCAGCAAAGGTACAGGGGGCAACACAGATACGCAGTATTTT. Translated, it gives CASSKGTGGNTDTQYF.